One sample yielded the 16 T cell receptor beta chains listed below, sequenced in a study of human T cells and chemical hapten exposure. Time point here: patch test 1, 2 weeks after DPC sensitization. Treatment in this sample: therapeutic diphenylcyclopropenone sensitization with weekly scalp DPC. TCRdb itself ran the RACE reads through MiXCR, one entry per CDR3 protein. The sample carries around 380,000 distinct CDR3 sequences, 4.8% recorded once. This material consisted of whole blood, taken in connection with sensitization to the hapten diphenylcyclopropenone (DPC). These receptors came from a woman aged 45 to 65 with alopecia areata. Some clones in this sample may be carry-over from other donors' samples.

This clonotype showed up many times. The chain employs TRBV7-6 and TRBJ2-1; 11 nucleotides line up with TRBD1. The CDR3 is 15 amino acids. Trimming removed 6 bases from V and 5 bases from J; junction bases left unmatched: 6. Germline V gene data show CDR1 as SGHVS and CDR2 as FNYEAQ. The CDR3 region has the DNA TGTGCCAGCAGTTCCGGGACAGGGGGAAACAATGAGCAGTTCTTC. Translation gives CASSSGTGGNNEQFF.

This chain joins TRBV20-1 and TRBJ1-4, with D unresolved. Germline V CDR1 and CDR2: DFQATT, SNEGSKA (reference sequence). The CDR3 has 11 residues. Trimming took off 0 bases at V and 15 bases at J, with 11 bases between the two ends. The CDR3 region is CSAREGPGVFF. The DNA of the CDR3 is TGCAGTGCTAGAGAGGGCCCCGGGGTGTTTTTT.

This clonotype was found many times. The chain carries TRBV27 and TRBJ2-5; 15 nucleotides agree with TRBD2. After removal of 2 bases from V and 3 bases from J, the junction contained 10 bases not matched to a gene. Germline assignment: CDR1 MNHEY and CDR2 SMNVEV (reference sequence). The CDR3 runs to 19 residues. The CDR3 region has the DNA TGTGCCAGCAGTTTACATGGACTAGCGGGAGGGCCGGAGGAAGAGACCCAGTACTTC. This sequence encodes CASSLHGLAGGPEEETQYF.

The V call is TRBV25-1, the J call TRBJ1-5, with D unclear. CDR3 length: 13 residues. CDR1 is MGHDK and CDR2 is SYGVNS in the germline V gene. The V gene lost 9 bases and the J gene lost 4 bases, with 13 bases spanning the gap. Here the CDR3 DNA reads TGTGCCAGGCGGCACATGGGGAATCAGCCCCAGCATTTT. Its translation is CARRHMGNQPQHF.

Many counts were recorded for this clonotype. V usage is TRBV7-9 and J usage is TRBJ1-4, with a tentative D call TRBD1 (5 bases). V was clipped by 6 bases and J by 8 bases, with 16 bases between them. This CDR3 comprises 14 residues. The V gene's germline CDR1 is SEHNR and CDR2 FQNEAQ (reference sequence). The CDR3 nucleotides are TGTGCCAGCAGGGGACCGGGACTCCTGGAAAAACTGTTTTTT. Its translation: CASRGPGLLEKLFF.

This clonotype came up many times. The chain's CDR3 is CASSPRTSTEAFF. The DNA of the CDR3 is TGTGCCAGCAGCCCCCGAACGAGCACTGAAGCTTTCTTT. The chain joins TRBV5-4 to TRBJ1-1, with D uncertain. The ends were cut back, 4 bases at V and 4 bases at J, with 11 bases in the middle. CDR3 length: 13 residues. Looked up from germline, CDR1 is SGHNT and CDR2 is YYREEE (reference sequence). The variable domain in full, completed from reference TRBV5-4 and TRBJ1-1, reads ETGVTQSPTHLIKTRGQQVTLRCSSQSGHNTVSWYQQALGQGPQFIFQYYREEENGRGNFPPRFSGLQFPNYSSELNVNALELDDSALYLCASSPRTSTEAFFGQGTRLTVV.

This clonotype was counted between two and nine times. The V gene is TRBV24-1, the J gene TRBJ2-1; tentative D call: TRBD1 (5 bases). Germline CDR1 KGHDR, CDR2 SFDVKD. The ends were cut back, 1 base at V and 9 bases at J, with 9 bases in the middle. This CDR3 region has 13 residues. The CDR3 sequence is CATSDFRAVEQFF. The CDR3 coding sequence is TGTGCCACCAGTGATTTCAGGGCGGTTGAGCAGTTCTTC.

For this clonotype: This may come from a read error, since a much larger clone is one base off. V is TRBV9 and J is TRBJ2-3, with 7 nucleotides matching TRBD2. Looked up from germline, CDR1 is SGDLS and CDR2 is YYNGEE. The CDR3 contains 17 residues. The CDR3 loop reads CATSVAGRLADTDTQYF. The CDR3 DNA sequence: TGTGCCACCAGCGTAGCTGGTCGGCTAGCGGACACAGATACGCAGTATTTT.

This clonotype showed up many times. V gene TRBV10-1 combines with J gene TRBJ2-3; no clear D gene. This CDR3 has 17 amino acids. CDR1 and CDR2 (germline): WNHNN, SYGVQD (reference sequence). V lost 0 bases and J lost 3, with 16 bases in between. The CDR3 spells CASSESPDLERTDTQYF. CDR3 coding DNA: TGCGCCAGCAGTGAGTCCCCTGATTTGGAGAGGACAGATACGCAGTATTTT.

This clonotype was seen ten or more times. V gene TRBV5-5 combines with J gene TRBJ2-2; the D gene is possibly TRBD1 (6 bases). CDR1 and CDR2 from the germline V gene are SGHKS and YYEKEE (reference sequence). The V end was cut by 4 bases, the J end by 0 bases, with 10 bases between. The CDR3 is made up of 15 amino acids. The CDR3 DNA reads as TGTGCCAGCAGCCCGGGACATACGAACACCGGGGAGCTGTTTTTT. This encodes CASSPGHTNTGELFF.

The table lists this clonotype with a few counts. This sequence joins TRBV10-2 and TRBJ2-7, with D perhaps matching TRBD1 (5 bases). The germline CDR1 and CDR2 sequences are WSHSY and SAAADI. This CDR3 comprises 13 residues. Trimming shortened V by 7 bases and J by 7 bases, and 17 bases separated the two germline ends. The CDR3 bases are TGCGCCAGCACCCAGGGTTACGGAAGGGAGCAGTACTTC. This encodes CASTQGYGREQYF.

This clonotype was detected many times. V and J are TRBV9 and TRBJ2-1, with D unresolved. The CDR3 spans 11 residues. CDR1 is SGDLS and CDR2 is YYNGEE in the germline V gene. V was clipped by 0 bases and J by 10 bases, with 5 bases between them. This chain's CDR3 is CASSVATEQFF. The CDR3 DNA is TGTGCCAGCAGCGTAGCGACAGAGCAGTTCTTC.

This clonotype was observed a handful of times. The V gene is TRBV7-2, the J gene TRBJ1-4; tentatively, D is TRBD1 (6 bases). The CDR3 has 15 amino acids. The germline V gene has CDR1 SGHTA and CDR2 FQGNSA. V shed 3 bases and J shed 4 bases, with 12 bases lying between them. CDR3 nucleotides: TGTGCCAGCAGCTTCGGCGGGGGCCTTAATGAAAAACTGTTTTTT. Amino acid sequence: CASSFGGGLNEKLFF.

The chain carries TRBV5-1 and TRBJ2-5, with a possible D match to TRBD2 (5 bases). Trimming stripped 4 bases from V and 4 bases from J, with 14 bases between. CDR1 is SGHRS, CDR2 YFSETQ, per germline. The CDR3 contains 14 residues. This CDR3 is CASSPLAGSETQYF. In DNA, the CDR3 is TGCGCCAGCAGCCCTCTAGCCGGCTCAGAGACCCAGTACTTC.

This clonotype showed up many times. The CDR3 DNA follows: TGTGCCAGCGGAAATCACGGGACGAACACTGAAGCTTTCTTT. As protein: CASGNHGTNTEAFF. The chain joins TRBV9 to TRBJ1-1; maybe TRBD1 (5 bases). CDR1 is SGDLS and CDR2 is YYNGEE in the germline V gene. Trimming shortened V by 7 bases and J by 1 base, and 14 bases separated the two germline ends. The CDR3 is made up of 14 amino acids.

V gene TRBV27 combines with J gene TRBJ2-5; tentatively, D is TRBD2 (6 bases). Trimming took 4 bases from V and 5 from J, leaving 14 bases between them. CDR1 is MNHEY, CDR2 SMNVEV, per germline (reference sequence). The CDR3 has 14 residues. For the CDR3, the DNA is TGTGCCAGCAGTTCGACTAGTTGGGGTGAGACCCAGTACTTC. Protein sequence: CASSSTSWGETQYF.